These 14 T cell receptor beta chains originate from one sample sequenced in a study of memory CD4+ T cells and cytomegalovirus serostatus. The assay was immunoSEQ multiplex PCR, and TCRdb's table has in-frame clones only and misses some. The table records around 49,000 clones, just under 80% of them present only once. Single viable CD3+CD4+CD8-CD45RO+ cells were sorted as the memory CD4+ T cells. The sample comprised memory CD4+ T cells from blood. The source of these receptors is an adult in good health and CMV-seronegative.

Only one count was recorded for this clone. V gene TRBV6-1 combines with J gene TRBJ1-3; no reliable D call. CDR3 length: 11 amino acids. Trimming cost V 8 bases and J 7 bases, with 9 bases left between them. Germline lookup yields CDR1 MNHNS and CDR2 SASEGT. This chain's CDR3 is CASGSSNTIYF. DNA of the CDR3: TGTGCCAGCGGTTCGAGTAACACCATATATTTT.

This rearrangement joins TRBV27 to TRBJ2-1; tentative D call: TRBD1 (7 bases). Trimming pared 4 bases from V and 0 bases from J, leaving 16 bases between. Per the germline V gene, CDR1 is MNHEY and CDR2 is SMNVEV (reference sequence). CDR3 length: 17 amino acids. Written as DNA, the CDR3 is TGTGCCAGCAGTTACCGACAGGGACTTAGCTCCTACAATGAGCAGTTCTTC. It translates to CASSYRQGLSSYNEQFF.

As DNA, the CDR3 is TGCGCCAGCAGCTTTAGCGGAGGCTCCTACGAGCAGTACTTC. Amino acids: CASSFSGGSYEQYF. J is TRBJ2-7 and V is TRBV5-1; D might be TRBD2 (6 bases). CDR3 length equals 14 residues. Germline V CDR1 and CDR2: SGHRS, YFSETQ. V was trimmed by 2 bases and J by 0 bases, leaving 9 bases between them.

This clone was seen only once. This chain uses TRBV19 with TRBJ1-2; the match to TRBD1 covers 12 bases. In germline, CDR1 is LNHDA, CDR2 SQIVND (reference sequence). This CDR3 has 16 amino acids. The V and J ends lost 6 bases and 9 bases, in that order; junction bases with no gene match: 14. The CDR3 DNA sequence: TGTGCCAGTAGAAGGACCGGGACAGGGGGCTCAGCACGCTACACCTTC. Protein product: CASRRTGTGGSARYTF.

This chain links TRBV18 with TRBJ1-4; maybe TRBD1 (5 bases). The CDR3 runs to 14 residues. CDR1 and CDR2 from the germline V gene are KGHSH and LQKENI. V was shortened by 6 bases and J by 4 bases, with 12 bases between the two germline ends. The chain's CDR3 is CASSHRDGNEKLFF. CDR3 coding DNA: TGTGCCAGCTCCCACCGGGACGGTAATGAAAAACTGTTTTTT.

This clone has a handful of counts. The gene calls are TRBV6-5 and TRBJ2-7; D uncertain. The CDR3 consists of 15 residues. Trimming pared 0 bases from V and 4 bases from J, leaving 13 bases between. Germline assignment: CDR1 MNHEY and CDR2 SVGAGI. The DNA for the CDR3 is TGTGCCAGCAGTTACTCGGGGTTCCCCTTATACGAGCAGTACTTC. This translates into CASSYSGFPLYEQYF.

The CDR3 reads CASRRLAGGFDEQFF. The DNA for the CDR3 is TGTGCCAGCAGAAGATTAGCGGGAGGGTTCGATGAGCAGTTCTTC. This chain links TRBV6-1 with TRBJ2-1; 11 nucleotides agree with TRBD2. The junction had 9 bases not matched to a gene; V was cut back by 6 bases and J by 8 bases. Per germline, CDR1 MNHNS and CDR2 SASEGT. The CDR3 runs 15 residues.

V gene TRBV4-2 combines with J gene TRBJ1-1; D perhaps matches TRBD1 (6 bases). This CDR3 contains 13 residues. Germline V lookup: CDR1 LGHNA, CDR2 YNFKEQ. The germline V and J ends were trimmed by 3 bases and 3 bases, with 8 bases remaining between them. CDR3 in amino acids: CASSHHRDTEAFF. The CDR3 DNA follows: TGTGCCAGCAGCCACCACAGGGACACTGAAGCTTTCTTT.

The chain links TRBV6-4 to TRBJ2-1; D might be TRBD2 (6 bases). Between the trimmed V and J ends, which lost 2 bases and 3 bases, there was a span of 8 bases. The CDR3 covers 14 residues. Germline V CDR1 and CDR2: MRHNA, SNTAGT. DNA for the CDR3: TGTGCCAGCAGTGACAAGGGACTCTACAATGAGCAGTTCTTC. Its protein is CASSDKGLYNEQFF.

This chain connects TRBV5-1 to TRBJ2-1, with unresolved D. V was pared by 0 bases and J by 2 bases, with 6 bases between. The CDR3 runs to 14 residues. Germline CDR1 is SGHRS and CDR2 is YFSETQ. The CDR3 region is CASSLDSPYNEQFF. DNA for the CDR3: TGCGCCAGCAGCTTGGATTCACCCTACAATGAGCAGTTCTTC. The whole variable domain, remainder taken from reference TRBV5-1 and TRBJ2-1, is KAGVTQTPRYLIKTRGQQVTLSCSPISGHRSVSWYQQTPGQGLQFLFEYFSETQRNKGNFPGRFSGRQFSNSRSEMNVSTLELGDSALYLCASSLDSPYNEQFFGPGTRLTVL.

The chain recombines TRBV30 with TRBJ2-5, with 12 bases that match TRBD2. Looked up from germline, CDR1 is GTSNPN and CDR2 is SVGIG (reference sequence). This CDR3 region has 15 residues. CDR3 nucleotide sequence: TGTGGTTGGAGTGGCACGACTAGCGGGAGTGAGACCCAGTACTTC. It encodes CGWSGTTSGSETQYF.

V usage is TRBV7-2 and J usage is TRBJ2-2; 7 positions match TRBD2. The V gene's germline CDR1 is SGHTA and CDR2 FQGNSA. The CDR3 covers 16 residues. V dropped 0 bases and J dropped 3; count of bases not matched to a gene: 4. CDR3 residues: CASSLAGGPYTGELFF. For the CDR3, the DNA is TGTGCCAGCAGCTTAGCGGGAGGGCCGTACACCGGGGAGCTGTTTTTT. The entire variable domain, with the rest obtained from reference TRBV7-2 and TRBJ2-2, is as follows: GAGVSQSPSNKVTEKGKDVELRCDPISGHTALYWYRQSLGQGLEFLIYFQGNSAPDKSGLPSDRFSAERTGGSVSTLTIQRTQQEDSAVYLCASSLAGGPYTGELFFGEGSRLTVL.

The chain joins TRBV2 to TRBJ1-5, with TRBD1 identical over 7 bases. Germline lookup yields CDR1 SNHLY and CDR2 FYNNEI. CDR3 size: 15 residues. Trimming removed 6 bases from V and 4 bases from J; junction bases left unmatched: 9. Here the CDR3 reads CASSSGTARNQPQHF. In DNA, the CDR3 is TGTGCCAGCAGCTCCGGGACAGCAAGAAATCAGCCCCAGCATTTT. The full variable domain, completed using reference TRBV2 and TRBJ1-5, is EPEVTQTPSHQVTQMGQEVILRCVPISNHLYFYWYRQILGQKVEFLVSFYNNEISEKSEIFDDQFSVERPDGSNFTLKIRSTKLEDSAMYFCASSSGTARNQPQHFGDGTRLSIL.

This rearrangement joins TRBV11-2 to TRBJ2-3; TRBD2 matches 7 bases. The V segment lost 5 bases and the J segment 6 bases; nucleotides outside the gene matches: 17. CDR3 length equals 17 residues. CDR1 is SGHAT and CDR2 is FQNNGV in the germline V gene. The CDR3 bases are TGTGCCAGCAGCCCGCGCCAGGCGGGAGTAGTACTGGATACGCAGTATTTT. Translated, it gives CASSPRQAGVVLDTQYF.